These 22 T cell receptor beta chains came from one sample sequenced in a study of T cell changes during pregnancy in multiple sclerosis. Repertoires were generated with immunoSEQ multiplex PCR, while TCRdb's copy carries only in-frame clones and drops some. The sample carries around 80,000 clones, roughly 94% recorded once. Sequenced here: peripheral blood, sampled in the second trimester of pregnancy. These receptor sequences come from a female donor in good health, enrolled as a control in a pregnancy study.

The V call is TRBV5-1, the J call TRBJ2-7; TRBD2 matches at 8 bases. From germline, CDR1 is SGHRS and CDR2 YFSETQ. V shed 0 bases and J 3 bases; nucleotides not matched to a gene: 2. The CDR3 runs to 14 residues. CDR3 residues: CASSLVSGNYEQYF. CDR3 in DNA: TGCGCCAGCAGCTTGGTTAGCGGGAACTACGAGCAGTACTTC.

The rearrangement links TRBV6-6 to TRBJ2-5; 8 bases agree with TRBD1. The V segment lost 6 bases and the J segment 6 bases; nucleotides outside the gene matches: 6. This CDR3 is 13 amino acids long. Germline CDR1 MNHNY, CDR2 SVGAGI (reference sequence). CDR3 region: CASSSGGGKTQYF. Written as DNA, the CDR3 is TGTGCCAGCAGCTCAGGGGGCGGGAAGACCCAGTACTTC.

The genes are TRBV10-3 and TRBJ2-7; 7 nucleotides agree with TRBD2. CDR3 length: 13 residues. Per germline, CDR1 ENHRY and CDR2 SYGVKD. V shed 6 bases, J shed 5 bases, and the junction held 7 bases outside the gene matches. CDR3 residues: CAIRRDYGDEQYF. The CDR3 DNA follows: TGTGCCATCAGGAGGGACTATGGCGACGAGCAGTACTTC.

The V and J genes are TRBV28 and TRBJ2-3, with 11 bases aligning to TRBD1. Germline CDR1 MDHEN, CDR2 SYDVKM. V was clipped by 3 bases and J by 0 bases; unmatched bases: 14. The CDR3 runs 20 residues. The CDR3 DNA follows: TGTGCCAGCAGTTTGGGGACAGGGGGTACTTTACTAGCTAGCACAGATACGCAGTATTTT. This gives the protein CASSLGTGGTLLASTDTQYF.

The rearrangement links TRBV4-1 to TRBJ2-5, with D perhaps matching TRBD1 (5 bases). The CDR3 covers 14 residues. Trimming took off 1 base at V and 4 bases at J, with 10 bases between the two ends. Germline V CDR1 and CDR2: MGHRA, YSYEKL. The CDR3 loop reads CASSQVLGAETQYF. In DNA, the CDR3 is TGCGCCAGCAGCCAAGTCTTAGGGGCAGAGACCCAGTACTTC.

This chain joins TRBV19 and TRBJ2-2, with a possible D match to TRBD2 (6 bases). This CDR3 contains 16 residues. Trimming left V 5 bases short and J 1 base short, with 14 bases between. Germline V lookup: CDR1 LNHDA, CDR2 SQIVND (reference sequence). CDR3 nucleotides: TGTGCCAGTAGTTCCCCGCGGGACCTGAACACCGGGGAGCTGTTTTTT. This sequence encodes CASSSPRDLNTGELFF.

The CDR3 is CASSPAGKQPQHF. The CDR3 coding sequence is TGCGCCAGCAGCCCCGCAGGGAAACAGCCCCAGCATTTT. This sequence joins TRBV4-1 and TRBJ1-5, with TRBD1 as a possible D gene (5 bases). Germline loops: CDR1 MGHRA, CDR2 YSYEKL. The V end lost 4 bases, the J end lost 7 bases, and 11 bases lay between the germline ends. CDR3 length: 13 amino acids.

The rearrangement links TRBV28 to TRBJ1-5; D uncertain. V was trimmed by 3 bases and J by 2 bases, leaving 14 bases between them. Germline-derived CDR1 and CDR2 are MDHEN and SYDVKM. The CDR3 runs 16 residues. The CDR3 reads CASSLLESAGNQPQHF. DNA for the CDR3: TGTGCCAGCAGTTTGCTAGAATCCGCGGGCAATCAGCCCCAGCATTTT.

The chain uses TRBV28 and TRBJ1-1, with 7 bases lining up with TRBD1. CDR1 and CDR2 (germline): MDHEN, SYDVKM. The length of the CDR3 is 18 residues. V dropped 3 bases and J dropped 4; count of bases not matched to a gene: 17. The CDR3 protein is CASSFPIFSGTAVTEAFF. CDR3 sequence (DNA): TGTGCCAGCAGTTTCCCCATATTTTCCGGGACAGCGGTCACTGAAGCTTTCTTT.

The chain carries TRBV5-6 and TRBJ2-3; 9 positions match TRBD1. With V trimmed by 1 base and J by 2 bases, 8 bases remained unmatched. The CDR3 consists of 17 residues. Germline V gene lookup returns CDR1 SGHDT and CDR2 YYEEEE. In nucleotides, the CDR3 is TGTGCCAGCAGCTTGAAACCGGGACAGGGTTACACAGATACGCAGTATTTT. Translation gives CASSLKPGQGYTDTQYF.

The rearrangement uses TRBV4-1 and TRBJ2-7; D may be TRBD2 (6 bases). Germline CDR1 MGHRA, CDR2 YSYEKL. V shed 1 base and J shed 3 bases, with 16 bases lying between them. The CDR3 covers 16 residues. The CDR3 loop is CASSQGFGGESYEQYF. The CDR3 region has the DNA TGCGCCAGCAGCCAAGGGTTCGGGGGAGAGAGCTACGAGCAGTACTTC.

Only a few counts were recorded for this clone. This chain links TRBV2 with TRBJ2-1, with 7 bases that match TRBD1. V lost 9 bases to trimming and J lost 6 bases; unmatched junction nucleotides: 5. CDR3 size: 12 residues. Germline V lookup: CDR1 SNHLY, CDR2 FYNNEI. As DNA, the CDR3 is TGTGCCAGTACCGGGACAGCCAATGAGCAGTTCTTC. Encoded protein: CASTGTANEQFF.

The chain joins TRBV28 to TRBJ2-5; 11 nucleotides agree with TRBD2. Germline V gene data show CDR1 as MDHEN and CDR2 as SYDVKM. Trimming at V came to 1 base and at J to 0 bases, leaving 1 base not matched to a gene. CDR3 length: 16 amino acids. CDR3 protein: CASSLSSGRNQETQYF. The CDR3 region has the DNA TGTGCCAGCAGTTTATCTAGCGGGAGGAACCAAGAGACCCAGTACTTC. The full variable domain, completed using reference TRBV28 and TRBJ2-5, is DVKVTQSSRYLVKRTGEKVFLECVQDMDHENMFWYRQDPGLGLRLIYFSYDVKMKEKGDIPEGYSVSREKKERFSLILESASTNQTSMYLCASSLSSGRNQETQYFGPGTRLLVL.

This rearrangement joins TRBV10-3 to TRBJ1-2, with TRBD1 matching 8 bases. Germline CDR1 reads ENHRY; CDR2 reads SYGVKD. The junction had 9 bases not matched to a gene; V was cut back by 3 bases and J by 3 bases. The CDR3 runs 16 residues. CDR3 sequence: CAISDPEETGDYGYTF. The CDR3 bases are TGTGCCATCAGTGACCCCGAGGAGACAGGGGACTATGGCTACACCTTC.

This chain connects TRBV2 to TRBJ1-3; D is perhaps TRBD1 (6 bases). V was pared by 8 bases and J by 0 bases, with 17 bases between. The V gene's germline CDR1 is SNHLY and CDR2 FYNNEI. The CDR3 is 16 residues long. The CDR3 is CASRLRDTYSGNTIYF. The CDR3 DNA follows: TGTGCCAGCCGACTCCGGGACACCTACTCTGGAAACACCATATATTTT.

The rearrangement links TRBV9 to TRBJ1-2, with no clear D. The V gene lost 2 bases and the J gene lost 2 bases, with 7 bases spanning the gap. The germline V gene has CDR1 SGDLS and CDR2 YYNGEE. This CDR3 spans 13 amino acids. The CDR3 loop reads CASSVGRNYGYTF. The CDR3 DNA sequence: TGTGCCAGCAGCGTGGGCAGGAACTATGGCTACACCTTC.

V usage is TRBV7-2 and J usage is TRBJ2-5; D unresolved. Germline V lookup: CDR1 SGHTA, CDR2 FQGNSA. This CDR3 has 12 amino acids. Trimming took 10 bases from V and 4 from J, leaving 13 bases between them. The CDR3 loop is CATSSIRETQYF. CDR3 DNA sequence: TGTGCCACCAGTTCTATAAGAGAGACCCAGTACTTC.

This CDR3 is CASSKLTGESSYEQYF. The CDR3 DNA is TGTGCCAGCAGCAAACTGACAGGGGAGAGCTCCTACGAGCAGTACTTC. This chain uses TRBV2 with TRBJ2-7, with TRBD1 matching over 8 bases. The germline V gene has CDR1 SNHLY and CDR2 FYNNEI. Trimming at V came to 6 bases and at J to 0 bases, leaving 10 bases not matched to a gene. The CDR3 extends over 16 amino acids.

The chain is built from TRBV7-2 and TRBJ2-7; TRBD2 aligns across 8 bases. Germline V gives CDR1 SGHTA, CDR2 FQGNSA. V dropped 5 bases and J dropped 3; count of bases not matched to a gene: 12. CDR3 size: 16 residues. CDR3 sequence reads: CASSPHALSGSYEQYF. The CDR3 DNA sequence: TGTGCCAGCAGCCCCCACGCCCTCAGCGGGAGCTACGAGCAGTACTTC.

The chain is built from TRBV18 and TRBJ2-7; 8 bases line up with TRBD1. CDR1 is KGHSH, CDR2 LQKENI, per germline. With 3 bases clipped from V and 3 bases from J, the junction kept 7 bases outside the gene matches. This CDR3 region has 15 residues. The CDR3 DNA is TGTGCCAGCTCACCGACCTGGACAGGGAGCTACGAGCAGTACTTC. It specifies CASSPTWTGSYEQYF.

The genes are TRBV4-1 and TRBJ2-7, with D unresolved. V dropped 1 base and J dropped 3 bases, with 13 bases sitting between them. The CDR3 is 15 residues long. Germline V lookup: CDR1 MGHRA, CDR2 YSYEKL. The chain's CDR3 is CASSQVEASSYEQYF. In nucleotides, the CDR3 is TGCGCCAGCAGCCAAGTTGAGGCCTCGAGCTACGAGCAGTACTTC.

For the CDR3, the DNA is TGTGCCAGCAGTGGGATTTTCTGGGCGACCCAGTACTTC. Encoded protein: CASSGIFWATQYF. This chain connects TRBV2 to TRBJ2-5; D gene unclear. The germline V and J ends were trimmed by 4 bases and 7 bases, with 13 bases remaining between them. The germline V gene encodes CDR1 SNHLY and CDR2 FYNNEI. The CDR3 has 13 amino acids. Combining the CDR3 with reference TRBV2 and TRBJ2-5 gives the whole variable domain EPEVTQTPSHQVTQMGQEVILRCVPISNHLYFYWYRQILGQKVEFLVSFYNNEISEKSEIFDDQFSVERPDGSNFTLKIRSTKLEDSAMYFCASSGIFWATQYFGPGTRLLVL.